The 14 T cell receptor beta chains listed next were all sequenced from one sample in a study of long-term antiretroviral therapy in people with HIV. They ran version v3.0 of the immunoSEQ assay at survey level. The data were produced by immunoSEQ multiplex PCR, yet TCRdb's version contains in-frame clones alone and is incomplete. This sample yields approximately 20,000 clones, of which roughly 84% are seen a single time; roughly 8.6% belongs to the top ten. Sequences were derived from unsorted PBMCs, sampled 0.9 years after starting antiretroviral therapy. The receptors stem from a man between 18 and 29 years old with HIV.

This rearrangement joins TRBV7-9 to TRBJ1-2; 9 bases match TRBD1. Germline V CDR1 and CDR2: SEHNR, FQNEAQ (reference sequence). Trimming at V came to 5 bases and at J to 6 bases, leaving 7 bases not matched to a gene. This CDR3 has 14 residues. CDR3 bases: TGTGCCAGCAGCCCCCGGGACAGGGTGAATGGCTACACCTTC. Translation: CASSPRDRVNGYTF. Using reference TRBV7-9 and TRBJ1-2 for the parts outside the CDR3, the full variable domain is DTGVSQNPRHKITKRGQNVTFRCDPISEHNRLYWYRQTLGQGPEFLTYFQNEAQLEKSRLLSDRFSAERPKGSFSTLEIQRTEQGDSAMYLCASSPRDRVNGYTFGSGTRLTVV.

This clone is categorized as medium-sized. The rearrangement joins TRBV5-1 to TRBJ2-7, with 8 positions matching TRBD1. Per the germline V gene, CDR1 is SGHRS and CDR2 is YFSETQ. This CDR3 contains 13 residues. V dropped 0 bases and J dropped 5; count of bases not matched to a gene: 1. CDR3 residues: CASSLETGDEQYF. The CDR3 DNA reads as TGCGCCAGCAGCTTGGAGACAGGGGACGAGCAGTACTTC.

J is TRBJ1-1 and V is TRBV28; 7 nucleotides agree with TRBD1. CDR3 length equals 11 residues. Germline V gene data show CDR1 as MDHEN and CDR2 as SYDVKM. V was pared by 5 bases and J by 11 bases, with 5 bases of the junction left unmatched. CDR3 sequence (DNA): TGTGCCAGCAGTAACCCAGGGGGGGCTTTCTTT. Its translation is CASSNPGGAFF.

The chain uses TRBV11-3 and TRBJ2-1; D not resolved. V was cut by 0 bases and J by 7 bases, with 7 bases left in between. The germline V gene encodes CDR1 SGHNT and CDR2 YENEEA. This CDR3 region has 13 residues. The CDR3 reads CASSLDPSNEQFF. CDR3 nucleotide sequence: TGTGCCAGCAGCTTAGATCCTAGTAATGAGCAGTTCTTC.

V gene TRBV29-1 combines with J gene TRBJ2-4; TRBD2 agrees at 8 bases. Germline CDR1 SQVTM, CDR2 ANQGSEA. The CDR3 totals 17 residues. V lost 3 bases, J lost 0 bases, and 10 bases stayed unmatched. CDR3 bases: TGCAGCGTTGATGGGGTAGCGGGGCCCCTAGCCAAAAACATTCAGTACTTC. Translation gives CSVDGVAGPLAKNIQYF.

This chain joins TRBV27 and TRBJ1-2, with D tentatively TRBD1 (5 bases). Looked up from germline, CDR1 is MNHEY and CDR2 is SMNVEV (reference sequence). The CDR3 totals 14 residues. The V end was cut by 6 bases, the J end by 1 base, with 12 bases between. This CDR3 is CASSPDTDNYGYTF. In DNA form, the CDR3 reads TGTGCCAGCAGCCCGGACACCGATAACTATGGCTACACCTTC.

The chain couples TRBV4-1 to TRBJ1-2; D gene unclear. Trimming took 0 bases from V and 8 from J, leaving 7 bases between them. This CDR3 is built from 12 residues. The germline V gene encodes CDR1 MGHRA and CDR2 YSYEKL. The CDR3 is CASSQEVSGYTF. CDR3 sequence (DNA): TGCGCCAGCAGCCAAGAGGTATCAGGCTACACCTTC.

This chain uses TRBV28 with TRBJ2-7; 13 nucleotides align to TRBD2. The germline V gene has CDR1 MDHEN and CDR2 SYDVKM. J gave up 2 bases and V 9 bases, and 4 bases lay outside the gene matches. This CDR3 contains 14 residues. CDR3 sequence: CASSGLAGTYEQYF. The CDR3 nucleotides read TGTGCCAGTTCGGGACTAGCGGGGACCTACGAGCAGTACTTC.

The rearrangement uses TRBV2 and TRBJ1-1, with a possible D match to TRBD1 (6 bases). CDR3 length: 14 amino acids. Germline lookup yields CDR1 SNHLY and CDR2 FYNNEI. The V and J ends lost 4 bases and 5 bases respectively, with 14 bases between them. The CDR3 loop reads CASSGGGDRTEAFF. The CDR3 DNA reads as TGTGCCAGCAGTGGGGGAGGCGACAGGACTGAAGCTTTCTTT.

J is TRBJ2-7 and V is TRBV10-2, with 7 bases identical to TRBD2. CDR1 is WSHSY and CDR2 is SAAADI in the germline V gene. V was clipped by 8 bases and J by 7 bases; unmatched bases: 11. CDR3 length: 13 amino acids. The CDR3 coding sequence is TGCGCCAGCGACAGAGCGGGGACCGCAGAGCAGTACGTC. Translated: CASDRAGTAEQYV.

The DNA of the CDR3 is TGTGCCAGCAGCCACTGGGACAGAAGAGCCTACGAGCAGTACGTC. It specifies CASSHWDRRAYEQYV. This chain uses TRBV13 with TRBJ2-7; 7 positions match TRBD1. Germline V gene sequence: CDR1 PRHDT, CDR2 FYEKMQ (reference sequence). The length of the CDR3 is 15 residues. With V trimmed by 5 bases and J by 2 bases, 9 bases remained unmatched.

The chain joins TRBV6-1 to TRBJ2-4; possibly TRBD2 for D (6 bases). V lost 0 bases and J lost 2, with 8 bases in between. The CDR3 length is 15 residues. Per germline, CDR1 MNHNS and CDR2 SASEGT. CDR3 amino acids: CASSEAGGSKNIQYF. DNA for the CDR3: TGTGCCAGCAGTGAAGCCGGGGGTTCCAAAAACATTCAGTACTTC.

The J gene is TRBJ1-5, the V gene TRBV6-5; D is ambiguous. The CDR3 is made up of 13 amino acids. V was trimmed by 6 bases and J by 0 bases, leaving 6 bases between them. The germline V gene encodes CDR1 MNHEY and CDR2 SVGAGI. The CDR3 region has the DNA TGTGCCAGCAGAATGGCTAGCAATCAGCCCCAGCATTTT. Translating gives CASRMASNQPQHF.

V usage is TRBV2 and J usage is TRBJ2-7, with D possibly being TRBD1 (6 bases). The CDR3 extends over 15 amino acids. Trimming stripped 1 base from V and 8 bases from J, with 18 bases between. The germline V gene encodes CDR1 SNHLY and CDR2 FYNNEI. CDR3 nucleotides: TGTGCCAGCAGTGAAGGGGGGCAGAGAATTGGAAAGCAGTACGTC. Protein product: CASSEGGQRIGKQYV.